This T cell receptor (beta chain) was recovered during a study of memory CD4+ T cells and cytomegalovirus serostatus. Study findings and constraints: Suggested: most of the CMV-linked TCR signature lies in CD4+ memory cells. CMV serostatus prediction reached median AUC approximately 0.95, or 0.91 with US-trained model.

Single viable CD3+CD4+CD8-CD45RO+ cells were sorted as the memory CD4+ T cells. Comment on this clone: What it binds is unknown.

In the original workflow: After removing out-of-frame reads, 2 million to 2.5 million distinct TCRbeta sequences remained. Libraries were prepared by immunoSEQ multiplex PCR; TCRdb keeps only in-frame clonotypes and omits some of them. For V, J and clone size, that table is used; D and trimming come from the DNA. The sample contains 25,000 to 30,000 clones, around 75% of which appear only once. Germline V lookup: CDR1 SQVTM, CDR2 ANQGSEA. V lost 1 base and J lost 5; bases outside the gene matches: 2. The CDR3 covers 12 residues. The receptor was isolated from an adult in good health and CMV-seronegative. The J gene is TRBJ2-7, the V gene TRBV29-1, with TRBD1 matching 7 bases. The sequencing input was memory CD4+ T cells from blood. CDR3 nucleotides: TGCAGCGTTGAAGGACAGGGTAACGAGCAGTACTTC. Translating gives CSVEGQGNEQYF.